This record concerns one T cell receptor (beta chain) sequence. What it binds is not known. Time point of the sample: week 47, end of study. One vaccine dose held 300 ug of mutant IDH1 20-mer peptide and came with topical imiquimod. This table comes from immunoSEQ multiplex PCR, and its TCRdb copy is limited to in-frame clones, with some not included. The sample includes some 87,000 clones, 70% to 90% seen only once; the top ten take approximately 5%. The germline V gene encodes CDR1 MNHNS and CDR2 SASEGT. The CDR3 covers 13 residues. Trimming cost V 0 bases and J 8 bases, with 8 bases left between them. The record originates from a study of a mutant IDH1 vaccine in newly diagnosed glioma. Study at large: Earlier therapy was either radiotherapy, temozolomide, or both, and most got both.

The rearrangement links TRBV6-1 to TRBJ2-1; D is unclear. This clonotype was sampled from a man aged 40-49 years with glioma. The source material was PBMCs, sampled from a glioma patient whose treatment included an IDH1 peptide vaccine. Written as DNA, the CDR3 is TGTGCCAGCAGTGAAGCAGGAAGGGATGAGCAGTTCTTC. Translation gives CASSEAGRDEQFF.